This TCR beta chain was recovered during a study of response to subunit inactivated influenza vaccine. Study-wide results and caveats: There was a suggestion from the authors that each seasonal influenza vaccination recruits few new T cells.

CDR1 SEHNR and CDR2 FQNEAQ come from the germline V gene (reference sequence). With 6 bases removed from V and 1 base from J, the gap between germline ends came to 14 bases. The CDR3 runs 15 residues. As for this clonotype: Antigen unknown.

TCRdb reprocessed the RT-PCR reads via MiXCR and lists one record per CDR3 protein. The sample records 590,000 or so distinct CDR3 sequences, 12% to 15% being singletons. The TCR was taken from a man aged 50 to 60 who received an inactivated influenza vaccine. The chain couples TRBV7-9 to TRBJ2-3, with D maybe TRBD1 (6 bases). The input for sequencing was PBMCs from blood, taken roughly 2 weeks before vaccination. The CDR3 DNA sequence: TGTGCCAGCAGAAGGGGTCCAGGGGGCACAGATACGCAGTATTTT. This encodes CASRRGPGGTDTQYF.